This TCR beta chain derives from a study of T cell repertoires in cytomegalovirus infection. TCRdb reprocessed the reads with MiXCR, giving one entry per CDR3 protein. The table records more than 650,000 distinct CDR3 sequences, less than 40% of them present only once. The germline CDR1 and CDR2 sequences are WNHNN and SYGVQD (reference sequence). The CDR3 extends over 15 amino acids. Details on this clonotype: A clone one base away is much larger, so this may be a read error.

J is TRBJ1-6 and V is TRBV10-1; 7 nucleotides match TRBD1. The source material was PBMCs. The source is a human donor in good health (CMV status not recorded). Some clones in this sample may be carry-over from other donors' samples. DNA of the CDR3: TGTGCCAGCAGTGACCAAAGACAGGGCGTTTCACCCCTCCACTTT. Translated, it gives CASSDQRQGVSPLHF.